The entry below describes one T cell receptor beta chain. This clonotype was counted at least ten times. Its antigen specificity is not known. There are no base qualities to consult, and no much larger clone falls within one base. These data originate in a study of T cells in Graves' hyperthyroidism and ophthalmopathy (dated by TCRdb to the late 2010s). Broadly, across the study: Peripheral blood samples were taken at initial diagnosis, before any treatment was given. For training and testing, the roughly 100 patients in the discovery cohort were randomly divided in a 7:3 ratio. According to the paper, TCR Vbeta CDR3 sequencing was carried out on around 140 peripheral blood samples, which came from 40 to 45 ophthalmopathy, 80 or so hyperthyroidism and roughly 17 progressor patients. Once sampling was done, hyperthyroidism patients were given methimazole at a starting dose of 30 mg daily, whereas ophthalmopathy patients were given high-dose intravenous methylprednisolone. In addition, the study compared T-cell repertoires in thyroid tissue and in blood from about six Graves' hyperthyroidism patients. Prospective prediction of ophthalmopathy was tested in an independent validation cohort of approximately 19 hyperthyroidism patients and some 17 patients who later progressed to ophthalmopathy. TCR V-J signatures able to tell the groups apart were searched for in a discovery cohort of 95 or so patients, of whom around 43 had Graves' ophthalmopathy and around 58 had stable Graves' hyperthyroidism. The paper's findings and limits, for the study overall: In validation, progression to ophthalmopathy was predicted by the model with around 71% sensitivity and under 85% specificity, a median of 6.5 months before onset. Sample size was not statistically predetermined, and investigators were not blinded to group allocation. A model built on a 13 V-J signature distinguished ophthalmopathy from stable hyperthyroidism, reaching roughly 88% sensitivity and about 81% specificity in cross-validation and 80%/75% in testing. Most expanded thyroid clonotypes (frequency above 0.001) were also detected in blood, a finding suggesting that blood repertoires may reflect thyroid immune responses.

TCR beta CDR3 regions were amplified from RNA transcripts. A first-round RT-PCR of the TCR CDR3 used the HTBI primer set with the Qiagen OneStep RT-PCR kit. Libraries were constructed in a second round of multiplex PCR, after which size selection and purification were carried out. Sequencing of the libraries was done on an Illumina HiSeq2000 using paired-end 100 bp reads. Concerning the study's data processing: SOAPnuke was used to process the raw data, removing reads that contained adapters or uncalled bases, had a mean Phred below 15, or lacked an exact match to the constant primer or identifier. High-quality paired reads were merged with COPE v1.2.5, and unique nucleotide sequences were defined as clonotypes. MiTCR v1.1 was used to align the clonotypes against IMGT TRBV, TRBD and TRBJ reference segments. Only V-J combinations with frequency above 0.0001, covering 98% to 99.2% of repertoires, were analysed. A TCS score was defined as the ratio between F50 (clonal expansion) and ExV (chaos), using BLOSUM62-based TCRdist between CDR3 peptides within each V-J. Welch's t-statistics and random forest reduced some 510 V-J features to 10 to 15, which were used in a naive Bayes classifier (R e1071). Using fastp at Q25 and MiXCR, TCRdb reprocessed the public reads and kept productive beta chains. Identical CDR3 proteins give one entry, which carries the most common genes and DNA. In this record, the V and J calls reflect TCRdb's handling and not the investigators' own analysis. The sample contains some 440,000 distinct CDR3 sequences, around 16% of them found a single time. Jointly, the top ten make up around 14% of the sample.

A patient counted as having stable Graves' hyperthyroidism if no progression to ophthalmopathy occurred over 18 months of follow-up. The hyperthyroidism patients were between 18 and 65 years old and newly diagnosed, with a disease duration of less than 2 months. Exclusion was applied to patients with uncontrolled infections, other autoimmune diseases, pregnancy or lactation. Clinical symptoms, serum thyroxine and TRAb, thyroid ultrasound, and orbital computed tomography formed the basis for the diagnoses. PBMCs were separated from 10 ml of fresh peripheral blood using Ficoll-Paque density gradient centrifugation. Total RNA was extracted using Trizol reagent, and RNA quality was assessed on an Agilent 2100 Bioanalyzer. V is reduced by 2 bases and J by 3 bases, leaving a spacing of 17 bases between them. From the germline V gene (reference sequence), CDR1 is DFQATT and CDR2 is SNEGSKA. The cysteine opens and the phenylalanine closes a CDR3 of 15 amino acids. The read is trimmed to its CDR3 DNA, 45 bases read in frame from base 1.

The rearranged segments are TRBV20-1 and TRBJ2-7; the best D guess is TRBD2, with 7 bases matching. The clonotype originates from a woman between 18 and 30 years old with Graves' hyperthyroidism. The sequencing sample was made of blood. For the CDR3, the sequence is CSARFSGGRIYEQYF. In nucleotide form, the sequence is TGCAGTGCTAGATTCTCGGGGGGCCGAATCTACGAGCAGTACTTC.